The next 8 T cell receptor beta chains were all read from a single sample in a study of T cells after yellow fever vaccination (dated by TCRdb to the late 2010s). Receptors were amplified or captured by 5' RACE. Sequencing was carried out with an Illumina HiSeq 2500. Through fastp at Q25 and MiXCR, TCRdb rebuilt clones from the public reads, retaining in-frame beta chains. Entries that share a CDR3 protein sequence are merged under the most common genes and DNA. The sample has a few hundred thousand distinct CDR3 sequences on record, about a sixth of them singletons. Of the sample, 15% to 20% is held by the ten largest clones. The label giving this sample's treatment or condition can be read as: live attenuated yellow fever vaccine strain. The specimen was PBMCs, collected 5 to 6 days after the first yellow fever vaccination. Receptor source: a man younger than 30 who received the YFV17D yellow fever vaccine.

The chain uses TRBV5-4 and TRBJ2-1, with 7 bases matching TRBD1. The CDR3 consists of 11 residues. Trimming at V came to 4 bases and at J to 12 bases, leaving 4 bases not matched to a gene. Germline CDR1 is SGHNT and CDR2 is YYREEE (reference sequence). The CDR3: CASSTTGRQFF. The CDR3 region has the DNA TGTGCCAGCAGCACGACAGGGAGGCAGTTCTTC.

Only a few counts were recorded for this clonotype. The chain couples TRBV12-3 or TRBV12-4 to TRBJ2-2; D perhaps matches TRBD2 (6 bases). CDR3 length equals 14 residues. The V and J ends lost 7 bases and 1 base respectively, with 10 bases between them. CDR3 region: CASILGGNTGELFF. CDR3 in DNA: TGTGCCAGCATCCTGGGGGGGAACACCGGGGAGCTGTTTTTT.

This chain connects TRBV13 to TRBJ2-7; D is possibly TRBD2 (5 bases). The CDR3 runs 13 residues. Germline V gives CDR1 PRHDT, CDR2 FYEKMQ (reference sequence). V shed 4 bases and J shed 2 bases, with 9 bases lying between them. The CDR3 sequence is CASSWTGTYEQYF. CDR3 DNA sequence: TGTGCCAGCAGCTGGACGGGAACCTACGAGCAGTACTTC.

This clonotype occurred a few times. The chain carries TRBV29-1 and TRBJ2-3; the D is unclear. V was shortened by 1 base and J by 0 bases, with 17 bases between the two germline ends. Per germline, CDR1 SQVTM and CDR2 ANQGSEA. The CDR3 contains 17 residues. The CDR3 DNA is TGCAGCGTTGAAGGGGGTCTTGGATTTCGGAGCACAGATACGCAGTATTTT. Its translation: CSVEGGLGFRSTDTQYF.

This clonotype has a handful of counts. The chain employs TRBV7-9 and TRBJ2-3; possible D gene TRBD2, 6 bases. The CDR3 is made up of 11 amino acids. The V gene lost 5 bases and the J gene lost 11 bases, with 11 bases spanning the gap. The germline CDR1 and CDR2 sequences are SEHNR and FQNEAQ (reference sequence). The CDR3 coding sequence is TGTGCCAGCAGCCAGACTAGGGAGCAGTATTTT. It is translated as CASSQTREQYF.

This clonotype was counted only a few times. The chain is built from TRBV9 and TRBJ2-3; 8 nucleotides align to TRBD2. The length of the CDR3 is 16 residues. Per the germline V gene, CDR1 is SGDLS and CDR2 is YYNGEE. V dropped 1 base and J dropped 4; count of bases not matched to a gene: 8. CDR3 sequence reads: CASSVSGGRNADTQYF. Here the CDR3 DNA reads TGTGCCAGCAGCGTATCGGGGGGGCGCAATGCAGATACGCAGTATTTT.

The CDR3 nucleotides read TGTGCCACCAGTGATTTCCCAATCACAGATACGCAGTATTTT. It translates to CATSDFPITDTQYF. The rearrangement joins TRBV24-1 to TRBJ2-3; no firm D call. In germline, CDR1 is KGHDR, CDR2 SFDVKD. The CDR3 covers 14 residues. V was trimmed by 1 base and J by 2 bases, leaving 6 bases between them.

V and J are TRBV29-1 and TRBJ1-5, with D maybe TRBD1 (5 bases). Trimming removed 4 bases from V and 2 bases from J, with 12 bases in between. Germline loops: CDR1 SQVTM, CDR2 ANQGSEA. The CDR3 is made up of 14 amino acids. The CDR3 DNA reads TGCAGCGTTGCCTCCGACAGCGGCAATCAGCCCCAGCATTTT. The encoded protein is CSVASDSGNQPQHF.